The entry that follows covers one T cell receptor (beta chain) sequence. What it binds is unknown. These data originate in a study of T cells in localized non-small cell lung cancer. Notes on the study in general: Appearances in adjacent lung were noted for a median approximately 58 of the top 100 tumor clones. Among the tissues sampled, uninvolved adjacent lung had the highest T cell clonality, above tumor. Because researchers sequenced only one region of the tumor, heterogeneity is still possible.

The CDR3 is 14 amino acids. Germline CDR1 reads LGHNT; CDR2 reads FRNRAP. V was trimmed by 6 bases and J by 3 bases, leaving 11 bases between them. Profiling relied on immunoSEQ multiplex PCR, and the TCRdb table lists in-frame clones only, not all of them. The sample comprises about 17,000 clones, over 70% of which are singletons, and approximately 30% rests with the top ten. Sequenced material: peripheral blood, taken before any cancer treatment. The chain carries TRBV12-5 and TRBJ2-2; no clear D gene. This receptor was identified in a male donor at least 60 years old with stage III lung adenocarcinoma. CDR3: CASGRWAHTGELFF. In DNA form, the CDR3 reads TGTGCTAGTGGAAGGTGGGCCCACACCGGGGAGCTGTTTTTT.